Following are 17 T cell receptor beta chains from one sample sequenced in a study of T cell responses to AZD1222 COVID-19 vaccine. TCRdb keeps only in-frame clones here, not all; method: immunoSEQ multiplex PCR. Here the sample spans 130,000 to 150,000 clones, approximately 90% being singletons. This specimen consisted of peripheral blood, obtained on day 0 of MenACWY control vaccination. The source of these receptors is an adult in good health.

The chain uses TRBV6-2 or TRBV6-3 and TRBJ2-7; 7 bases are shared with TRBD2. V was clipped by 4 bases and J by 3 bases; unmatched bases: 9. From germline, CDR1 is MNHEY and CDR2 SVGEGT. The CDR3 consists of 15 residues. The CDR3 is CASSSPLGGNYEQYF. Here the CDR3 DNA reads TGTGCCAGCAGTTCCCCATTGGGGGGGAACTACGAGCAGTACTTC.

The chain carries TRBV20-1 and TRBJ2-2; 8 nucleotides line up with TRBD1. Germline assignment: CDR1 DFQATT and CDR2 SNEGSKA (reference sequence). The CDR3 loop spans 15 amino acids. With 3 bases clipped from V and 6 bases from J, the junction kept 9 bases outside the gene matches. As DNA, the CDR3 is TGCAGTGCTAGTCTGGACAGGGAATTCTCCGGGGAGCTGTTTTTT. Translating gives CSASLDREFSGELFF.

The DNA of the CDR3 is TGTGCCAGCAGCTTAGATCGGGGACGCACAGATACGCAGTATTTT. As protein: CASSLDRGRTDTQYF. The rearrangement joins TRBV7-2 to TRBJ2-3, with D perhaps given as TRBD1 or TRBD2 (5 bases each). The ends were cut back, 1 base at V and 1 base at J, with 9 bases in the middle. This CDR3 contains 15 residues. Germline CDR1 SGHTA, CDR2 FQGNSA.

The rearrangement links TRBV27 to TRBJ2-2, with D perhaps assigned TRBD1 or TRBD2 (5 bases each). Germline V CDR1 and CDR2: MNHEY, SMNVEV (reference sequence). V was trimmed by 2 bases and J by 1 base, leaving 11 bases between them. The CDR3 has 16 residues. The CDR3 coding sequence is TGTGCCAGCAGTTTACGGGGCAGGATGAACACCGGGGAGCTGTTTTTT. Amino acids: CASSLRGRMNTGELFF.

The chain uses TRBV6-5 and TRBJ2-5; D gene unclear. V was clipped by 2 bases and J by 3 bases, with 16 bases between them. CDR1 and CDR2 (germline): MNHEY, SVGAGI. The length of the CDR3 is 16 residues. The CDR3 sequence: CASSYPTQTGKETQYF. CDR3 nucleotides: TGTGCCAGCAGTTACCCTACTCAGACTGGAAAAGAGACCCAGTACTTC.

This clone was counted only a few times. The CDR3 is CASRPPTGPGVYEQYF. As DNA, the CDR3 is TGTGCCAGCAGGCCACCCACAGGCCCTGGGGTCTACGAGCAGTACTTC. The chain links TRBV7-9 to TRBJ2-7; tentative D call: TRBD1 (5 bases). V lost 6 bases and J 3 bases, leaving 21 bases between the germline ends. The germline V gene has CDR1 SEHNR and CDR2 FQNEAQ (reference sequence). There are 16 residues in the CDR3.

The V and J genes are TRBV5-3 and TRBJ2-2, with 13 bases identical to TRBD2. TRBV5-3 is an open reading frame, and its role is uncertain. This CDR3 is 18 amino acids long. V shed 4 bases and J 2 bases; nucleotides not matched to a gene: 8. The CDR3 reads CARSAKLAGGPNTGELFF. The CDR3 nucleotides are TGTGCCAGAAGCGCCAAACTAGCGGGGGGGCCCAACACCGGGGAGCTGTTTTTT.

This clone was detected a few times. J is TRBJ1-2 and V is TRBV29-1; D not certain. The CDR3 sequence is 14 residues long. The ends were cut back, 6 bases at V and 4 bases at J, with 18 bases in the middle. Germline CDR1 reads SQVTM; CDR2 reads ANQGSEA. CDR3 amino acids: CSVLRANGFYGYTF. The DNA for the CDR3 is TGCAGCGTCCTACGGGCCAATGGGTTCTATGGCTACACCTTC.

The rearrangement joins TRBV5-1 to TRBJ2-1; possibly TRBD1 or TRBD2 for D (5 bases each). Trimming removed 4 bases at V and 4 bases at J, with 18 bases between. From germline, CDR1 is SGHRS and CDR2 YFSETQ. The CDR3 covers 16 residues. Here the CDR3 reads CASSTTGTLGYNEQFF. CDR3 coding DNA: TGCGCCAGCAGCACAACCGGGACCCTCGGGTACAATGAGCAGTTCTTC.

The J gene is TRBJ1-6, the V gene TRBV4-1; D gene unclear. Germline V CDR1 and CDR2: MGHRA, YSYEKL. The V gene lost 0 bases and the J gene lost 1 base, with 10 bases spanning the gap. The CDR3 consists of 17 residues. The CDR3 is CASSQDVPRSYNSPLHF. In DNA, the CDR3 is TGCGCCAGCAGCCAAGATGTTCCGAGGTCCTATAATTCACCCCTCCACTTT.

The chain recombines TRBV28 with TRBJ2-7; 7 bases agree with TRBD2. The CDR3 is made up of 15 amino acids. Unmatched junction bases numbered 11, after V lost 7 bases and J lost 2 bases. Germline V gene data show CDR1 as MDHEN and CDR2 as SYDVKM. The CDR3 DNA reads TGTGCCAGCACCCACCGGGGTCTAGCGGCCTACGAGCAGTACTTC. Its protein product is CASTHRGLAAYEQYF.

The chain uses TRBV27 and TRBJ1-2, with 9 bases lining up with TRBD1. The CDR3 has 13 amino acids. Losses at the gene ends were 7 bases for V and 6 bases for J; bases not matched to a gene: 6. Germline assignment: CDR1 MNHEY and CDR2 SMNVEV (reference sequence). CDR3 DNA: TGTGCCAGCACCAGGGACAGGGCGGATGGCTACACCTTC. Encoded protein: CASTRDRADGYTF.

The chain has TRBV4-3 and TRBJ1-2, with unresolved D. Germline loops: CDR1 LGHNA, CDR2 YSLEER. The CDR3 consists of 13 residues. The V and J ends lost 0 bases and 12 bases respectively, with 14 bases between them. The CDR3 DNA reads TGCGCCAGCAGCCAAGATCTGACGGACTTGAACACCTTC. Translation gives CASSQDLTDLNTF.

V is TRBV18 and J is TRBJ2-7; possibly TRBD1 for D (6 bases). V was pared by 2 bases and J by 4 bases, with 9 bases between. From germline, CDR1 is KGHSH and CDR2 LQKENI. This CDR3 contains 13 residues. As DNA, the CDR3 is TGTGCCAGCTCACCATCCCAGGGGTACGAGCAGTACTTC. Translated, it gives CASSPSQGYEQYF.

The chain's CDR3 is CASSLTRGHEQYF. The CDR3 region has the DNA TGTGCCAGCAGCTTAACTCGGGGGCACGAGCAGTACTTC. The J gene is TRBJ2-7, the V gene TRBV7-3, with D perhaps assigned TRBD1 or TRBD2 (6 bases each). V was pared by 0 bases and J by 5 bases, with 8 bases between. CDR1 and CDR2 (germline): SGHTA, FQGTGA. The CDR3 has 13 amino acids.

The chain carries TRBV7-3 and TRBJ2-2, with D tentatively TRBD1 (5 bases). Trimming took 5 bases from V and 0 from J, leaving 16 bases between them. The CDR3 loop spans 17 amino acids. CDR1 and CDR2 from the germline V gene are SGHTA and FQGTGA. The CDR3, as DNA: TGTGCCAGCAGCCCCGTGGGGCACTACTCGAACACCGGGGAGCTGTTTTTT. This encodes CASSPVGHYSNTGELFF.

The chain recombines TRBV5-5 with TRBJ2-2; 7 bases are a match to TRBD1. The length of the CDR3 is 16 residues. Trimming took 4 bases from V and 6 from J; bases not matched to a gene: 12. Germline CDR1 reads SGHKS; CDR2 reads YYEKEE (reference sequence). The chain's CDR3 is CASSRQGLISAGELFF. CDR3 in DNA: TGTGCCAGCAGCCGACAGGGCTTGATTTCAGCCGGGGAGCTGTTTTTT.